These 12 T cell receptor beta chains were sequenced from one sample in a study of neoadjuvant anti-PD-1 for oral cavity cancer. Specified time point: after neoadjuvant nivolumab, at surgical resection. Profiling relied on immunoSEQ multiplex PCR, and the TCRdb table lists in-frame clones only, not all of them. The repertoire holds 20,000 to 30,000 clones, with 25% to 35% as singletons. The input for sequencing was tumor tissue, taken after nivolumab (anti-PD-1) treatment. The receptors stem from a person between 40 and 85 years old with oral cavity squamous cell carcinoma.

This rearrangement joins TRBV30 to TRBJ2-7, with 7 nucleotides matching TRBD1. The CDR3 is 14 amino acids. The trim removed 3 bases at V and 2 bases at J, leaving 7 bases unmatched. Germline V gene lookup returns CDR1 GTSNPN and CDR2 SVGIG (reference sequence). DNA of the CDR3: TGTGCCTGGAGCAAACAGGGGCTAACCTACGAGCAGTACTTC. Residues: CAWSKQGLTYEQYF.

This clone was detected ten times or more. V and J are TRBV5-1 and TRBJ1-1; no clear D. The V gene lost 4 bases and the J gene lost 0 bases, with 7 bases spanning the gap. CDR1 is SGHRS and CDR2 is YFSETQ in the germline V gene. This CDR3 comprises 13 residues. The CDR3 sequence is CASSPGMNTEAFF. The CDR3 DNA reads TGCGCCAGCAGCCCGGGGATGAACACTGAAGCTTTCTTT.

This chain connects TRBV18 to TRBJ1-1; D call uncertain. The V gene's germline CDR1 is KGHSH and CDR2 LQKENI. V was pared by 2 bases and J by 1 base, with 8 bases between. The CDR3 length is 14 residues. As DNA, the CDR3 is TGTGCCAGCTCACCAGGGTTGGGGAACACTGAAGCTTTCTTT. Protein sequence: CASSPGLGNTEAFF.

This rearrangement joins TRBV6-5 to TRBJ1-5; TRBD1 is a possible D gene (5 bases). Germline V gene data show CDR1 as MNHEY and CDR2 as SVGAGI. The length of the CDR3 is 15 residues. The V and J ends lost 5 bases and 2 bases respectively, with 13 bases between them. The CDR3: CASSLWGERNQPQHF. DNA of the CDR3: TGTGCCAGCAGTCTTTGGGGGGAGCGCAATCAGCCCCAGCATTTT.

The sample holds a few counts of this clone. The chain is built from TRBV7-8 and TRBJ1-3, with TRBD1 identical over 8 bases. After removal of 5 bases from V and 1 base from J, the junction contained 1 base not matched to a gene. The CDR3 spans 14 residues. Per the germline V gene, CDR1 is SGHVS and CDR2 is FQNEAQ. The CDR3 is CASSHRGSGNTIYF. The CDR3 region has the DNA TGTGCCAGCAGCCACAGGGGGTCTGGAAACACCATATATTTT. The full variable domain, its missing parts supplied by reference TRBV7-8 and TRBJ1-3, is GAGVSQSPRYKVAKRGQDVALRCDPISGHVSLFWYQQALGQGPEFLTYFQNEAQLDKSGLPSDRFFAERPEGSVSTLKIQRTQQEDSAVYLCASSHRGSGNTIYFGEGSWLTVV.

This clone was seen a few times. The genes are TRBV27 and TRBJ2-6, with a possible D match to TRBD1 (6 bases). In germline, CDR1 is MNHEY, CDR2 SMNVEV (reference sequence). V lost 6 bases to trimming and J lost 3 bases, with 18 bases between them. The CDR3 is 17 residues long. CDR3 in DNA: TGTGCCAGCAGGGGACACAACTCTGCGGGTGGGGCCAACGTCCTGACTTTC. Translated: CASRGHNSAGGANVLTF.

The V gene is TRBV4-1, the J gene TRBJ2-3; no clear D gene. Trimming shortened V by 0 bases and J by 2 bases, and 12 bases separated the two germline ends. From germline, CDR1 is MGHRA and CDR2 YSYEKL. This CDR3 is 16 amino acids long. The CDR3 loop is CASSQEAARNTDTQYF. The CDR3 nucleotides read TGCGCCAGCAGCCAAGAGGCAGCCCGGAACACAGATACGCAGTATTTT.

This clone was picked up a small number of times. The chain combines TRBV30 with TRBJ2-1, with TRBD2 matching 11 bases. This CDR3 contains 17 residues. V trimming: 3 bases; J trimming: 0 bases; junction bases outside the gene matches: 7. Germline CDR1 and CDR2: GTSNPN and SVGIG (reference sequence). In nucleotides, the CDR3 is TGTGCCTGGAGGGCCGGGACTAGCGGTAGCTCCTACAATGAGCAGTTCTTC. As protein: CAWRAGTSGSSYNEQFF.

This chain uses TRBV9 with TRBJ2-1; tentatively, D is TRBD2 (6 bases). The CDR3 extends over 15 amino acids. Trimming shortened V by 0 bases and J by 4 bases, and 11 bases separated the two germline ends. Germline V gives CDR1 SGDLS, CDR2 YYNGEE. The DNA of the CDR3 is TGTGCCAGCAGCGTAGTGCCGGGAGCGTACAATGAGCAGTTCTTC. Its protein product is CASSVVPGAYNEQFF. The full variable domain, completed using reference TRBV9 and TRBJ2-1, is DSGVTQTPKHLITATGQRVTLRCSPRSGDLSVYWYQQSLDQGLQFLIQYYNGEERAKGNILERFSAQQFPDLHSELNLSSLELGDSALYFCASSVVPGAYNEQFFGPGTRLTVL.

This clone was counted a few times. The V gene is TRBV6-5, the J gene TRBJ1-5, with 8 bases matching TRBD1. Per the germline V gene, CDR1 is MNHEY and CDR2 is SVGAGI. The CDR3 extends over 14 amino acids. The V gene end was trimmed by 7 bases and the J gene end by 7 bases; junction bases not matched to a gene: 9. The CDR3 spells CASKPTGVKQPQHF. The CDR3 DNA sequence: TGTGCCAGCAAGCCGACAGGGGTTAAACAGCCCCAGCATTTT.

The V and J genes are TRBV28 and TRBJ2-4; 8 positions agree with TRBD1. This CDR3 spans 15 amino acids. Germline assignment: CDR1 MDHEN and CDR2 SYDVKM. V shed 6 bases and J 1 base; nucleotides not matched to a gene: 5. The CDR3 protein is CASRDREGAKNIQYF. The CDR3 coding sequence is TGTGCCAGCAGGGACAGGGAAGGGGCCAAAAACATTCAGTACTTC.

There are a few counts of this clone. V usage is TRBV27 and J usage is TRBJ2-7; D is ambiguous. V gave up 2 bases and J gave up 7 bases, with 12 bases separating them. In germline, CDR1 is MNHEY, CDR2 SMNVEV (reference sequence). The CDR3 is made up of 13 amino acids. The CDR3, as DNA: TGTGCCAGCAGTTTAACGGGCCTGAGGGAGCAGTACTTC. Translation: CASSLTGLREQYF.